This passage covers 13 T cell receptor beta chains from one sample sequenced in a study of T cells in Graves' hyperthyroidism and ophthalmopathy. TCR beta CDR3 region amplification was performed from RNA transcripts. TCR CDR3 underwent first-round RT-PCR with the HTBI primer set. TCRdb re-called the multiplex PCR reads through MiXCR, storing one row per CDR3 protein. The data contain 600,000 to 650,000 distinct CDR3 sequences, 15% to 20% of them seen just once; the ten biggest clones take up 3.8%. Sequencing was done on a sample of blood. These receptors came from a woman aged 25 to 39 with Graves' hyperthyroidism.

This clonotype was found many times. The chain uses TRBV11-2 and TRBJ2-5; the D call may be TRBD1 or TRBD2 (5 bases each). The V gene's germline CDR1 is SGHAT and CDR2 FQNNGV. V lost 1 base to trimming and J lost 4 bases, with 13 bases between them. The CDR3 sequence is 15 residues long. The CDR3 sequence is CASSLGEGFTETQYF. CDR3 DNA sequence: TGTGCCAGCAGCTTAGGCGAGGGGTTCACAGAGACCCAGTACTTC.

The table lists this clonotype with many counts. The chain combines TRBV2 with TRBJ1-2; D unclear. The germline V gene encodes CDR1 SNHLY and CDR2 FYNNEI. V dropped 7 bases and J dropped 3 bases, with 18 bases sitting between them. The CDR3 sequence is 15 residues long. The CDR3 loop is CASKSAWSSYYGYTF. Here the CDR3 DNA reads TGTGCCAGCAAATCCGCTTGGTCGTCCTACTATGGCTACACCTTC.

This clonotype was detected ten times or more. The V call is TRBV6-6, the J call TRBJ1-1; D is ambiguous. The germline CDR1 and CDR2 sequences are MNHNY and SVGAGI (reference sequence). CDR3 size: 16 residues. Between the trimmed V and J ends, which lost 0 bases and 6 bases, there was a span of 17 bases. CDR3 sequence: CASSYSTGRSGAEAFF. DNA of the CDR3: TGTGCCAGCAGTTACTCTACCGGGCGATCCGGCGCTGAAGCTTTCTTT.

V gene TRBV20-1 combines with J gene TRBJ1-1; the match to TRBD1 covers 7 bases. Germline V gene lookup returns CDR1 DFQATT and CDR2 SNEGSKA (reference sequence). Germline trimming cut 1 base from V and 4 bases from J; bases unmatched to any gene: 3. The CDR3 is 13 residues long. Here the CDR3 reads CSARGGGVTEAFF. CDR3 DNA: TGCAGTGCTAGAGGAGGGGGCGTCACTGAAGCTTTCTTT.

As to this clonotype: Since a much larger clone is just one base distant, this may be a read error. This chain uses TRBV28 with TRBJ1-1; D possibly corresponds to TRBD1 (5 bases). This CDR3 is 13 amino acids long. V lost 6 bases, J lost 1 base, and 9 bases lay in between. Germline V gene data show CDR1 as MDHEN and CDR2 as SYDVKM. CDR3 in DNA: TGTGCCAGCAGATTTCAGGGGAACACTGAAGCTTTCTTT. Its protein product is CASRFQGNTEAFF.

This clonotype was counted at least ten times. The J gene is TRBJ2-5, the V gene TRBV27, with 7 positions matching TRBD2. V shed 1 base, J shed 4 bases, and the junction held 9 bases outside the gene matches. Per the germline V gene, CDR1 is MNHEY and CDR2 is SMNVEV (reference sequence). CDR3 size: 16 residues. DNA for the CDR3: TGTGCCAGCAGTTTATTAGGCGGGAGCGCCCCAGAGACCCAGTACTTC. The encoded protein is CASSLLGGSAPETQYF.

This clonotype was counted a few times. This chain connects TRBV5-6 to TRBJ1-1, with 7 bases that match TRBD1. There are 18 residues in the CDR3. Germline CDR1 SGHDT, CDR2 YYEEEE. With V trimmed by 5 bases and J by 1 base, 17 bases remained unmatched. CDR3 DNA sequence: TGTGCCAGCAGTTATTTCACAGGGGACGGGCGAGCGAACACTGAAGCTTTCTTT. Amino acids: CASSYFTGDGRANTEAFF. Drawing the rest from reference TRBV5-6 and TRBJ1-1, the complete variable domain is DAGVTQSPTHLIKTRGQQVTLRCSPKSGHDTVSWYQQALGQGPQFIFQYYEEEERQRGNFPDRFSGHQFPNYSSELNVNALLLGDSALYLCASSYFTGDGRANTEAFFGQGTRLTVV.

There are a few counts of this clonotype. The rearrangement uses TRBV19 and TRBJ2-3; possible D gene TRBD2, 6 bases. Germline V gene data show CDR1 as LNHDA and CDR2 as SQIVND (reference sequence). The CDR3 consists of 14 residues. Trimming cost V 5 bases and J 5 bases, with 14 bases left between them. The CDR3 spells CASSASGAVDTQYF. In DNA, the CDR3 is TGTGCCAGTAGTGCGTCGGGAGCTGTAGATACGCAGTATTTT.

This clonotype was seen only a few times. The rearrangement joins TRBV29-1 to TRBJ2-7; 9 nucleotides match TRBD2. This CDR3 has 15 amino acids. The V segment lost 6 bases and the J segment 5 bases; nucleotides outside the gene matches: 14. Germline V lookup: CDR1 SQVTM, CDR2 ANQGSEA. In nucleotides, the CDR3 is TGCAGCGTCGCACAACGGATTAGCGGGAGCAACGAGCAGTACTTC. Amino acid sequence: CSVAQRISGSNEQYF.

The chain employs TRBV10-3 and TRBJ1-2; maybe TRBD1 (6 bases). V was pared by 5 bases and J by 4 bases, with 14 bases between. In germline, CDR1 is ENHRY, CDR2 SYGVKD. The length of the CDR3 is 14 residues. DNA of the CDR3: TGTGCCATCAGTCCAGGGGAGAGGAGCTATGGCTACACCTTC. Its translation is CAISPGERSYGYTF.

The table lists this clonotype with a few counts. V usage is TRBV18 and J usage is TRBJ1-1, with 7 nucleotides matching TRBD1. Germline CDR1 and CDR2: KGHSH and LQKENI. Germline trimming cut 5 bases from V and 4 bases from J; bases unmatched to any gene: 10. This CDR3 spans 15 amino acids. The CDR3 here is CASSSNMAGGTEAFF. The CDR3 DNA sequence: TGTGCCAGCTCAAGTAACATGGCAGGGGGCACTGAAGCTTTCTTT.

This rearrangement joins TRBV20-1 to TRBJ1-6; the match to TRBD1 covers 10 bases. Germline V CDR1 and CDR2: DFQATT, SNEGSKA (reference sequence). Trimming removed 5 bases from V and 8 bases from J; junction bases left unmatched: 3. The CDR3 extends over 13 amino acids. Written as DNA, the CDR3 is TGCAGTGCTCCGGGACAGGGGTATTCACCCCTCCACTTT. Translation gives CSAPGQGYSPLHF.

This clonotype was detected only a few times. The J gene is TRBJ2-7, the V gene TRBV5-6; 7 nucleotides match TRBD1. Germline assignment: CDR1 SGHDT and CDR2 YYEEEE. After removal of 6 bases from V and 4 bases from J, the junction contained 13 bases not matched to a gene. This CDR3 comprises 15 residues. As DNA, the CDR3 is TGTGCCAGCACCCCCGGAGGACAGGCTAAATACGAGCAGTACTTC. Protein product: CASTPGGQAKYEQYF.